The text below deals with one TCR beta chain. The data are from a study of blood T cell repertoires in COVID-19. Study context: The cDNA or gDNA used as material had been derived from T cells, B-cell-depleted T cells, or PBMCs.

The CDR3 spans 16 residues. The trim removed 7 bases at V and 1 base at J, leaving 12 bases unmatched. Germline V gene lookup returns CDR1 MDHEN and CDR2 SYDVKM. In the authors' methods: Reference gene primers were amplified, and this amplification served to estimate nucleated cell counts. Libraries were prepared by immunoSEQ multiplex PCR; TCRdb keeps only in-frame clonotypes and omits some of them. V and J calls and clone size are given by that table; D and trimming were obtained from the DNA. This table has more than 250,000 clones, 88% appearing once. The sequence derives from a human donor in a cohort sampled during active COVID-19. Sequences were obtained from peripheral blood. This chain uses TRBV28 with TRBJ1-1, with TRBD1 matching 7 bases. The CDR3 here is CASNLNNRGWNTEAFF. The CDR3 bases are TGTGCCAGCAACCTAAACAACAGGGGATGGAACACTGAAGCTTTCTTT.